What follows describes a single TCR beta chain. Its antigen remains undetermined. No qualities accompany the bases; no much larger clone lies one base away. Preparation of the library involved PCR. TCRdb names Illumina HiSeq 2500 as the instrument used. To reduce PCR and sequencing biases, unique molecular identifiers were incorporated into the TCR beta cDNA libraries. Per 1 to 10 million input T cells, some 500,000 cDNA molecules were obtained, such that each molecule approximated one T cell. The same protocol used for the earlier healthy control dataset was applied to prepare and sequence the patient libraries. Samples belonging to the same batch were prepared together, multiplexed and sequenced on a shared HiSeq lane. As for how the authors treated the data: MIGEC handled the raw barcoded reads, throwing out single-read molecular identifier groups before consensus assembly and CDR3 extraction. VDJtools was used for post-analysis of the clonotype tables, with diversity normalized by down-sampling every dataset to the smallest sample size. Repertoire overlap clustering matched CDR3 amino acid but not nucleotide sequences to correct batch-related cross-sample contamination. The public sequencing data were trimmed at Q25 with fastp and processed into clonotypes with MiXCR by TCRdb, which kept only in-frame beta chains. Each entry is one CDR3 protein sequence, shown with its most common DNA and genes. None of the V and J calls come from the authors' own analysis; TCRdb made them. The sample table contains 750,000 to 950,000 distinct CDR3 sequences; only one count was recorded for roughly 46% of them. The ten largest clones take up roughly 5% of the sample.

TCR beta repertoires were profiled from peripheral blood of some 13 young patients with multiple sclerosis to demonstrate the VDJtools post-analysis software. The multiple sclerosis patients were children and adolescents ranging in age from roughly 6 to 16 years. The germline V gene yields SGDLS for CDR1 and YYNGEE for CDR2. V is reduced by 3 bases and J by 4 bases, leaving a spacing of 17 bases between them. The CDR3 contains 16 residues, cysteine and phenylalanine counted. This entry keeps only the CDR3 DNA: 48 bases, framed from base 1. This sample was taken from a study of post-analysis software for immune sequencing data (dated by TCRdb to between 2014 and 2016). As for the study more broadly: Relapsing-remitting, secondary progressive and progressive-relapsing multiple sclerosis were recorded as disease courses, and subtype annotation was lacking for some patients. The multiple sclerosis patient repertoires were compared with 10 or so previously published healthy control repertoires from donors aged 6 to 25 years. A subset of samples was prepared in parallel using single-end sample barcoding, then pooled and co-amplified after Illumina adapter ligation.

Beyond this particular receptor, the publication reports: Patients showed significantly higher frequencies than controls for a handful of TRBV segments, among them TRBV5-6, TRBV5-1 and TRBV20-1. When samples were clustered directly using the F measure, samples prepared in the same batch co-clustered strongly, which prompted a batch-effect correction. The control group was slightly older than the multiple sclerosis patient group. Significantly lower normalized Chao1 diversity was found in multiple sclerosis patients than in controls, suggesting substantial peripheral T-cell clonal expansion.

The source of this sequence is a girl aged 10-17 years with multiple sclerosis. The sequenced sample consisted of blood. The rearrangement combines TRBV9 with TRBJ2-1; TRBD1 is perhaps the D gene, given 6 matching bases. CDR3 protein: CASSEYPDRNYNEQFF. The sequence in DNA is TGTGCCAGCAGCGAATACCCCGACAGGAATTACAATGAGCAGTTCTTC.